The 19 T cell receptor beta chains listed next were all sequenced from one sample in a study of CD8 T cells in Susac syndrome. Random hexamers were used to reverse transcribe an amount of about 0.45 to 1 ug RNA. From the immunoSEQ multiplex PCR reads, TCRdb called clonotypes with MiXCR, one entry per CDR3 protein. The sample shows 100,000 to 150,000 distinct CDR3 sequences, just over 95% of them seen only once. The specimen sequenced was CD4+ T cells from PBMCs. The receptors were sampled from a human donor with Susac syndrome.

This chain links TRBV20-1 with TRBJ1-2; 12 bases match TRBD1. V trimming: 3 bases; J trimming: 7 bases; junction bases outside the gene matches: 9. In germline, CDR1 is DFQATT, CDR2 SNEGSKA (reference sequence). This CDR3 is built from 15 residues. This chain's CDR3 is CSASSGTGGVTGYTF. The CDR3 DNA sequence: TGCAGTGCTAGTTCCGGGACAGGGGGCGTTACTGGCTACACCTTC.

The chain links TRBV28 to TRBJ2-1, with 10 bases aligning to TRBD2. Per the germline V gene, CDR1 is MDHEN and CDR2 is SYDVKM. The V and J ends lost 11 bases and 6 bases, in that order; junction bases with no gene match: 7. This CDR3 is 13 amino acids long. CDR3 bases: TGTGCCGCCTTCGCTAGCGGGAGCAATGAGCAGTTCTTC. Protein: CAAFASGSNEQFF.

The rearrangement links TRBV3-1 to TRBJ1-2; D is unclear. The CDR3 totals 12 residues. V lost 1 base and J 4 bases, leaving 4 bases between the germline ends. Germline CDR1 is LGHDT and CDR2 is YNNKEL (reference sequence). The chain's CDR3 is CASSQVGYGYTF. DNA for the CDR3: TGTGCCAGCAGCCAAGTAGGCTATGGCTACACCTTC.

The chain is built from TRBV12-3 or TRBV12-4 and TRBJ2-7; the match to TRBD1 covers 8 bases. Unmatched junction bases numbered 5, after V lost 2 bases and J lost 2 bases. The CDR3 has 15 amino acids. Here the CDR3 reads CASSLQGASPYEQYF. CDR3 nucleotides: TGTGCCAGCAGTTTACAGGGGGCGAGTCCCTACGAGCAGTACTTC.

The chain is built from TRBV3-1 and TRBJ1-1, with D unclear. Trimming removed 1 base from V and 1 base from J, with 7 bases in between. This CDR3 comprises 14 residues. Per the germline V gene, CDR1 is LGHDT and CDR2 is YNNKEL (reference sequence). CDR3 residues: CASSQGVGNTEAFF. The CDR3 coding sequence is TGTGCCAGCAGCCAAGGGGTAGGGAACACTGAAGCTTTCTTT. The complete variable domain, with remaining parts taken from reference TRBV3-1 and TRBJ1-1, reads DTAVSQTPKYLVTQMGNDKSIKCEQNLGHDTMYWYKQDSKKFLKIMFSYNNKELIINETVPNRFSPKSPDKAHLNLHINSLELGDSAVYFCASSQGVGNTEAFFGQGTRLTVV.

This chain joins TRBV30 and TRBJ1-3; D unresolved. The length of the CDR3 is 15 residues. V lost 1 base and J lost 2, with 12 bases in between. In germline, CDR1 is GTSNPN, CDR2 SVGIG (reference sequence). The CDR3, as DNA: TGTGCCTGGAGTGCCTTTACAGCAACTGGAAACACCATATATTTT. Protein: CAWSAFTATGNTIYF.

The V and J genes are TRBV7-2 and TRBJ1-2; D unresolved. Germline V gene lookup returns CDR1 SGHTA and CDR2 FQGNSA. V gave up 10 bases and J gave up 2 bases, with 8 bases separating them. The CDR3 is 11 residues long. The CDR3 is CATPRNYGYTF. In DNA, the CDR3 is TGTGCCACCCCACGGAACTATGGCTACACCTTC.

The V and J genes are TRBV28 and TRBJ1-1, with no clear D. The CDR3 has 11 residues. The V gene lost 6 bases and the J gene lost 6 bases, with 8 bases spanning the gap. Germline V gene sequence: CDR1 MDHEN, CDR2 SYDVKM. The CDR3 is CASRTRAEAFF. The CDR3 nucleotides are TGTGCCAGCAGAACAAGGGCTGAAGCTTTCTTT.

V is TRBV12-3 or TRBV12-4 and J is TRBJ1-2; possibly TRBD1 for D (6 bases). V was shortened by 4 bases and J by 8 bases, with 17 bases between the two germline ends. The CDR3 runs 14 residues. The CDR3, as DNA: TGTGCCAGCAGTTCAAGGACAGAAAGCGTAGGCTACACCTTC. Translating it yields CASSSRTESVGYTF.

This rearrangement joins TRBV28 to TRBJ1-1; D not resolved. Germline V gives CDR1 MDHEN, CDR2 SYDVKM. V was cut by 10 bases and J by 3 bases, with 12 bases left in between. The CDR3 sequence is 12 residues long. The CDR3 region is CATATRDTEAFF. The CDR3 DNA follows: TGTGCCACCGCCACTCGGGACACTGAAGCTTTCTTT.

The chain links TRBV9 to TRBJ2-5; no definite D call. CDR3 length equals 14 residues. V dropped 3 bases and J dropped 4 bases, with 13 bases sitting between them. Germline-derived CDR1 and CDR2 are SGDLS and YYNGEE. The CDR3 DNA follows: TGTGCCAGCAGCGAAGGGTGGAGAATAGAGACCCAGTACTTC. It encodes CASSEGWRIETQYF.

V and J are TRBV5-1 and TRBJ2-7, with 11 bases matching TRBD2. V gave up 4 bases and J gave up 3 bases; unmatched junction bases: 15. In germline, CDR1 is SGHRS, CDR2 YFSETQ. The CDR3 spans 18 residues. The CDR3 DNA reads TGCGCCAGCAGCCCGGTTAGCGGGAGGGGCGGGAGCCTCTACGAGCAGTACTTC. Translation gives CASSPVSGRGGSLYEQYF.

CDR3 bases: TGCAGTGCCAACGTGGGGGGAGGCGACACCGGGGAGCTGTTTTTT. The encoded protein is CSANVGGGDTGELFF. The V and J genes are TRBV20-1 and TRBJ2-2; TRBD2 is a possible D gene (6 bases). V was shortened by 6 bases and J by 3 bases, with 17 bases between the two germline ends. Germline CDR1 and CDR2: DFQATT and SNEGSKA (reference sequence). The length of the CDR3 is 15 residues.

The rearrangement links TRBV9 to TRBJ1-1; unclear D gene. The V and J ends lost 3 bases and 11 bases respectively, with 17 bases between them. Germline V gives CDR1 SGDLS, CDR2 YYNGEE. The CDR3 sequence is 13 residues long. CDR3 nucleotides: TGTGCCAGCAGCGCCATCGGGAGGGAGGCGGCTTTCTTT. Translating it yields CASSAIGREAAFF.

This sequence joins TRBV3-1 and TRBJ2-7, with 8 bases matching TRBD2. Germline CDR1 LGHDT, CDR2 YNNKEL (reference sequence). The length of the CDR3 is 15 residues. V gave up 2 bases and J gave up 2 bases; unmatched junction bases: 5. In nucleotides, the CDR3 is TGTGCCAGCAGCCAACCCGGGGGGGGCGCCTACGAGCAGTACTTC. Its translation is CASSQPGGGAYEQYF.

The V call is TRBV5-1, the J call TRBJ2-2, with TRBD1 as a possible D gene (5 bases). The CDR3 is made up of 15 amino acids. CDR1 and CDR2 (germline): SGHRS, YFSETQ. Trimming took off 0 bases at V and 1 base at J, with 7 bases between the two ends. CDR3 coding DNA: TGCGCCAGCAGCTTGGCCAGGGAGAACACCGGGGAGCTGTTTTTT. It encodes CASSLARENTGELFF.

This clonotype was recorded only once. CDR3 region: CASSFNRAGELFF. The CDR3 DNA reads TGTGCCAGCAGCTTTAACAGGGCCGGGGAGCTGTTTTTT. The rearrangement links TRBV5-4 to TRBJ2-2; TRBD1 is a possible D gene (6 bases). This CDR3 has 13 residues. V shed 2 bases and J shed 6 bases, with 8 bases lying between them. Per the germline V gene, CDR1 is SGHNT and CDR2 is YYREEE (reference sequence). Looking up the rest from reference TRBV5-4 and TRBJ2-2 gives the full variable domain: ETGVTQSPTHLIKTRGQQVTLRCSSQSGHNTVSWYQQALGQGPQFIFQYYREEENGRGNFPPRFSGLQFPNYSSELNVNALELDDSALYLCASSFNRAGELFFGEGSRLTVL.

This chain links TRBV29-1 with TRBJ1-2; D may be TRBD1 (5 bases). This CDR3 contains 15 residues. Trimming removed 1 base at V and 4 bases at J, with 16 bases between. CDR1 and CDR2 from the germline V gene are SQVTM and ANQGSEA. CDR3 sequence: CSVEVGTPLGYGYTF. CDR3 sequence (DNA): TGCAGCGTTGAAGTTGGGACCCCCCTGGGCTATGGCTACACCTTC.

The rearrangement joins TRBV20-1 to TRBJ2-2; possible D gene TRBD2, 6 bases. This CDR3 has 17 amino acids. Germline V CDR1 and CDR2: DFQATT, SNEGSKA (reference sequence). The V end lost 2 bases, the J end lost 0 bases, and 16 bases lay between the germline ends. CDR3 sequence reads: CSARSRGGEANTGELFF. CDR3 bases: TGCAGTGCTAGATCCCGCGGAGGGGAGGCGAACACCGGGGAGCTGTTTTTT.